This TCR beta chain was sequenced for a study of CD4+ T cells in melanoma. V shed 3 bases, J shed 2 bases, and the junction held 7 bases outside the gene matches. This CDR3 region has 16 residues. The germline CDR1 and CDR2 sequences are KGHSH and LQKENI. Assay used: immunoSEQ multiplex PCR; TCRdb lists only in-frame clones, some missing. The sample holds approximately 110,000 clones, roughly 90% seen once. General study findings and limits: In melanoma, neoantigen-specific CD4+ T cells reportedly differed in differentiation state. A reported correlation linked neoantigen-specific CD4+ T cells to CD8+, macrophage and B cell function.

To note about this clone: The antigen is undetermined.

The chain carries TRBV18 and TRBJ2-3; TRBD2 aligns across 8 bases. The source of this sequence is a human donor with melanoma. The sample was peripheral blood. Written as DNA, the CDR3 is TGTGCCAGCTCACCCTCGGGAGGGAGTCACACAGATACGCAGTATTTT. The encoded protein is CASSPSGGSHTDTQYF. Complete variable domain (other parts from reference TRBV18 and TRBJ2-3): NAGVMQNPRHLVRRRGQEARLRCSPMKGHSHVYWYRQLPEEGLKFMVYLQKENIIDESGMPKERFSAEFPKEGPSILRIQQVVRGDSAAYFCASSPSGGSHTDTQYFGPGTRLTVL.